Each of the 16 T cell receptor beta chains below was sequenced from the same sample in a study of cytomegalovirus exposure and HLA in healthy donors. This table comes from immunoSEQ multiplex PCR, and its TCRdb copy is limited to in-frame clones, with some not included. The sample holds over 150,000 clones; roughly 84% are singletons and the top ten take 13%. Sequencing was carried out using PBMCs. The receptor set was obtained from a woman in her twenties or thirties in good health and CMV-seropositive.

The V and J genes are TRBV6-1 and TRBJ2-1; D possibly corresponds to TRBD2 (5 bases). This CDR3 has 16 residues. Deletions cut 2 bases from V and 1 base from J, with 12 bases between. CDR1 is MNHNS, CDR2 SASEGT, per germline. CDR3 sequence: CASSEWSSLSYNEQFF. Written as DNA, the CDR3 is TGTGCCAGCAGTGAATGGTCTAGCCTGTCCTACAATGAGCAGTTCTTC.

This CDR3 reads CASSGTGYNEKLFF. The CDR3 DNA reads as TGTGCCAGCAGCGGGACAGGGTATAATGAAAAACTGTTTTTT. The rearrangement joins TRBV4-2 to TRBJ1-4; 9 bases match TRBD1. V shed 5 bases and J 4 bases; nucleotides not matched to a gene: 2. This CDR3 has 14 residues. Germline CDR1 reads LGHNA; CDR2 reads YNFKEQ.

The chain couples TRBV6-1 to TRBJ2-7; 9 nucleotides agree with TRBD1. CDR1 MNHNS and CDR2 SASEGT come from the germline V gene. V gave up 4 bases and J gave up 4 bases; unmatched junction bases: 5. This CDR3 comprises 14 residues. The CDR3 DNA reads TGTGCCAGCAGTGTCCGGGACAGGGTATACGAGCAGTACTTC. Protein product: CASSVRDRVYEQYF.

The CDR3 spells CASVTSGRAAYEQYF. CDR3 in DNA: TGTGCCAGCGTTACTAGCGGGAGAGCGGCCTACGAGCAGTACTTC. The genes are TRBV2 and TRBJ2-7; 11 positions match TRBD2. The V and J ends lost 8 bases and 2 bases, in that order; junction bases with no gene match: 8. Germline V lookup: CDR1 SNHLY, CDR2 FYNNEI. There are 15 residues in the CDR3.

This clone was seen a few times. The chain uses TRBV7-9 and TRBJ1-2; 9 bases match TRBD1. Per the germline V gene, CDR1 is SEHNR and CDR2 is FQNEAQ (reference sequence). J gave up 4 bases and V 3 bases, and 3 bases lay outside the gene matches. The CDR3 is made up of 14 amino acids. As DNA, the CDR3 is TGTGCCAGCAGCTTCCGGGACAGGGTCTATGGCTACACCTTC. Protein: CASSFRDRVYGYTF. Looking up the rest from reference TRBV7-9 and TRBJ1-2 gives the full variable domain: DTGVSQNPRHKITKRGQNVTFRCDPISEHNRLYWYRQTLGQGPEFLTYFQNEAQLEKSRLLSDRFSAERPKGSFSTLEIQRTEQGDSAMYLCASSFRDRVYGYTFGSGTRLTVV.

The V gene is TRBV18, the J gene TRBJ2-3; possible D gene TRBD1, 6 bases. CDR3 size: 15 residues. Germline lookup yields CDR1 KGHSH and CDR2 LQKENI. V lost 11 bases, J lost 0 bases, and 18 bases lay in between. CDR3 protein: CASLQTGPSTDTQYF. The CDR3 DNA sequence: TGTGCCTCACTCCAGACAGGTCCTAGCACAGATACGCAGTATTTT.

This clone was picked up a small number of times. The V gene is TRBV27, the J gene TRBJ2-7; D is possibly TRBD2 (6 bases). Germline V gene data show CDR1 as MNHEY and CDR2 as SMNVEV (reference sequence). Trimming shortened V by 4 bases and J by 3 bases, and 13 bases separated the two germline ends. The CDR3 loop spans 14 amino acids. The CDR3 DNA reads TGTGCCAGCAGTTCCGCGGGGACTTTCTACGAGCAGTACTTC. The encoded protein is CASSSAGTFYEQYF.

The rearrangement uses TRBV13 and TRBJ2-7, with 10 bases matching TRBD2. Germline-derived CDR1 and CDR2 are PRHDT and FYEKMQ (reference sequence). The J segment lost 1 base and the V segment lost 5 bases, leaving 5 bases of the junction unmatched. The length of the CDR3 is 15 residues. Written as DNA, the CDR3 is TGTGCCAGCAGCCAAAGGACTAGCGGTTCCTACGAGCAGTACTTC. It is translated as CASSQRTSGSYEQYF.

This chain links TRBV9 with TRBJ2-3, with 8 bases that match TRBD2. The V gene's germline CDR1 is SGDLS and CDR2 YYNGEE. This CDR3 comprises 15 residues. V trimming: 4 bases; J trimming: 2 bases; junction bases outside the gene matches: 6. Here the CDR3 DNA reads TGTGCCAGCAGCCATGGCGGGAGGCCCACAGATACGCAGTATTTT. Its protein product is CASSHGGRPTDTQYF.

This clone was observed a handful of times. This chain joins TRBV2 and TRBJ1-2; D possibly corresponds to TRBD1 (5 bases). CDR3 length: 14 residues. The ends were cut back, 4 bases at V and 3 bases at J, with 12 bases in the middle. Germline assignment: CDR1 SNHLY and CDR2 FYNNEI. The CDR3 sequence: CASSVGAKDYGYTF. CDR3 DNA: TGTGCCAGCAGTGTTGGGGCGAAGGACTATGGCTACACCTTC.

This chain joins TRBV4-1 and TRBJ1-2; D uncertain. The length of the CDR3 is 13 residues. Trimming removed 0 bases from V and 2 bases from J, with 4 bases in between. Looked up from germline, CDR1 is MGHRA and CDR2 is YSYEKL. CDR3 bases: TGCGCCAGCAGCCAAGACAGAAACTATGGCTACACCTTC. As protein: CASSQDRNYGYTF.

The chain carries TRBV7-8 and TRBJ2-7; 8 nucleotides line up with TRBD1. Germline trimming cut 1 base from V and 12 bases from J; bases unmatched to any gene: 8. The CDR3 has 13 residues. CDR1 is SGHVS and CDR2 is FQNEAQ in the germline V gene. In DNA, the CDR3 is TGTGCCAGCAGCTTAGTGGGCAGGGGGCGCGGGTACTTC. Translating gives CASSLVGRGRGYF.

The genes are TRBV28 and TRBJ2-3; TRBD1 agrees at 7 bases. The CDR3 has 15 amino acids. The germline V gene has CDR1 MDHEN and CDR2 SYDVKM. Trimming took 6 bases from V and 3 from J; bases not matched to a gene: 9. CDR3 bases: TGTGCCAGCAGCACTGTGGACAGGTTGACAGATACGCAGTATTTT. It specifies CASSTVDRLTDTQYF.

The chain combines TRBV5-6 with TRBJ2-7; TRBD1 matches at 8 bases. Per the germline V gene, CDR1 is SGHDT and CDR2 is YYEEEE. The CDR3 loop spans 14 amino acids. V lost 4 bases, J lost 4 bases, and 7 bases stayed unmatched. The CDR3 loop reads CASSPGQGWYEQYF. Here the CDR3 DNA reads TGTGCCAGCAGCCCCGGACAGGGTTGGTACGAGCAGTACTTC.

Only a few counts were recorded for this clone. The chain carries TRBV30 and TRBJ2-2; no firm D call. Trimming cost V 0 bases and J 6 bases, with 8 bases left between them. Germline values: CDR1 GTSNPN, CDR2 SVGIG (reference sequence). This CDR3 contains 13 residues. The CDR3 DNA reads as TGTGCCTGGAGTGTTGTCAGGTCCGGGGAGCTGTTTTTT. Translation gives CAWSVVRSGELFF.

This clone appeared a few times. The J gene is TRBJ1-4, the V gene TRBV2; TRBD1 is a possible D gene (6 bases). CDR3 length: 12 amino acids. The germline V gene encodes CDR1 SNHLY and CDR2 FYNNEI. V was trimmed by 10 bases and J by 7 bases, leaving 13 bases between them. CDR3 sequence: CATTLRGEKLFF. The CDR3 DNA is TGTGCCACGACTCTCAGGGGTGAAAAACTGTTTTTT.